Following are 5 T cell receptor beta chains from one sample sequenced in a study of blood T cell repertoires in COVID-19. Here immunoSEQ multiplex PCR was the method, and the copy in TCRdb shows in-frame clones only, minus some. The sample includes 300,000 to 400,000 clones, roughly 90% of them seen just once. The sequenced sample was PBMCs or T cells enriched from blood (not recorded which). Receptor source: a man aged 60 to 75 who had recovered from COVID-19.

This clone has a single count. V usage is TRBV5-1 and J usage is TRBJ2-7; D is ambiguous. Deletions cut 0 bases from V and 4 bases from J, with 8 bases between. Germline V gene sequence: CDR1 SGHRS, CDR2 YFSETQ. The CDR3 covers 13 residues. The DNA of the CDR3 is TGCGCCAGCAGCTTGGCCCCTCCTTACGAGCAGTACTTC. Amino acid sequence: CASSLAPPYEQYF.

The rearrangement uses TRBV10-3 and TRBJ2-3, with D perhaps TRBD1 (6 bases). Germline CDR1 reads ENHRY; CDR2 reads SYGVKD. The CDR3 covers 14 residues. Trimming cost V 7 bases and J 0 bases, with 11 bases left between them. The DNA for the CDR3 is TGTGCCATCAACCCAGGGGCTAGCACAGATACGCAGTATTTT. This translates into CAINPGASTDTQYF.

This rearrangement joins TRBV6-5 to TRBJ2-7; TRBD2 is a possible D gene (7 bases). The V end lost 8 bases, the J end lost 7 bases, and 15 bases lay between the germline ends. The CDR3 has 12 amino acids. The germline CDR1 and CDR2 sequences are MNHEY and SVGAGI. The CDR3 sequence: CASGGARGEQYF. CDR3 DNA: TGTGCCAGCGGGGGGGCCCGGGGGGAGCAGTACTTC.

This clone has just one count. CDR3 residues: CASSHGTGGEQYF. The CDR3, as DNA: TGTGCCAGCTCACACGGGACAGGGGGCGAGCAGTACTTC. The genes are TRBV18 and TRBJ2-7; 11 bases fit TRBD1. V was pared by 4 bases and J by 6 bases, with 2 bases of the junction left unmatched. Germline lookup yields CDR1 KGHSH and CDR2 LQKENI. The CDR3 runs 13 residues.

CDR3 in amino acids: CASSGSLSGNTIYF. CDR3 coding DNA: TGTGCCAGCAGCGGTAGCCTCTCTGGAAACACCATATATTTT. The rearrangement uses TRBV14 and TRBJ1-3; D not resolved. V lost 5 bases to trimming and J lost 0 bases, with 8 bases between them. Germline V gene lookup returns CDR1 SGHDN and CDR2 FVKESK. CDR3 length: 14 amino acids.